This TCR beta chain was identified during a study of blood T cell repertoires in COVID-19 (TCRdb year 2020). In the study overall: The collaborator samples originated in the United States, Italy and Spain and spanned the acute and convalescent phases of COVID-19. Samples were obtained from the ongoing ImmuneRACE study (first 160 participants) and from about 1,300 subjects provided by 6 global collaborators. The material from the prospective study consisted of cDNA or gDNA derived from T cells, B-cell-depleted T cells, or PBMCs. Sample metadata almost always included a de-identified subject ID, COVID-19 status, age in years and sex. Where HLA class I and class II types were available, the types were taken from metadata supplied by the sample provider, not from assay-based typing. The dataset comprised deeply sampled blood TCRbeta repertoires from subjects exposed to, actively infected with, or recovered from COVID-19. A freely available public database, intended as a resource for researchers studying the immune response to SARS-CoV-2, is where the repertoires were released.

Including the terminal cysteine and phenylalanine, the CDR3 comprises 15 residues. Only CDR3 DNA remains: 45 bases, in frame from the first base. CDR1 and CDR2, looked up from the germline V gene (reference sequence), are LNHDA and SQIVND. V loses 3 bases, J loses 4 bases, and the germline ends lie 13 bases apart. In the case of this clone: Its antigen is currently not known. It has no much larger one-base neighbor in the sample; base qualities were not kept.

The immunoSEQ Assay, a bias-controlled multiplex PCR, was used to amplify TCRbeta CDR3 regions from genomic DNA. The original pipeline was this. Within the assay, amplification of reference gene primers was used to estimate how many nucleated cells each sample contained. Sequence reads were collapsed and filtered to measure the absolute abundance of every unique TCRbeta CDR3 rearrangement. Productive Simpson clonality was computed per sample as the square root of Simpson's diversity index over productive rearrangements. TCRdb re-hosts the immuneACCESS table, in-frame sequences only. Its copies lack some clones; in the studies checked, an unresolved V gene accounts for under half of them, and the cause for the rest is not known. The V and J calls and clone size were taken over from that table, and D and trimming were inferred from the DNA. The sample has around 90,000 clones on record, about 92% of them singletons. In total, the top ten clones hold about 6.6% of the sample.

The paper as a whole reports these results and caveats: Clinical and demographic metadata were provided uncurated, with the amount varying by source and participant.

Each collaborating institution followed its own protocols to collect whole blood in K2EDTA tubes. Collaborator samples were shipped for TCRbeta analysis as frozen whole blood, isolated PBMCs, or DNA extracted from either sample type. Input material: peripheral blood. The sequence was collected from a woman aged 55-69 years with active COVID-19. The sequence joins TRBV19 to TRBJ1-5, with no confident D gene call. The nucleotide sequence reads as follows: TGTGCCAGTAGTATTGGCAGTCTTCCAAATCAGCCCCAGCATTTT. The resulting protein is CASSIGSLPNQPQHF.